Below are 10 T cell receptor beta chains sequenced from a single sample in a study of neurological immune-mediated disorders. TCRdb re-called the 5' RACE reads through MiXCR, storing one row per CDR3 protein. The sample has about 76,000 distinct CDR3 sequences, roughly 15% seen once. The specimen sequenced was PBMCs. The receptors here all came from a woman aged 35 to 49 in good health.

This clonotype has a count of ten or more. The chain combines TRBV5-5 with TRBJ2-3; 10 nucleotides agree with TRBD2. Per the germline V gene, CDR1 is SGHKS and CDR2 is YYEKEE (reference sequence). The ends lost 1 base at V and 2 bases at J; junction bases unmatched: 4. The CDR3 is made up of 16 amino acids. In DNA form, the CDR3 reads TGTGCCAGCAGCTTGTGGCTAGCGGGGGTCACAGATACGCAGTATTTT. Protein: CASSLWLAGVTDTQYF.

V and J are TRBV20-1 and TRBJ2-3; 9 positions match TRBD2. Trimming cost V 0 bases and J 3 bases; bases outside gene matches: 4. The CDR3 is made up of 15 amino acids. Germline CDR1 reads DFQATT; CDR2 reads SNEGSKA (reference sequence). CDR3 sequence reads: CSARDPSGETDTQYF. For the CDR3, the DNA is TGCAGTGCTAGAGATCCTAGCGGGGAGACAGATACGCAGTATTTT.

This clonotype was seen a few times. The genes are TRBV30 and TRBJ2-3; the match to TRBD2 covers 7 bases. Germline V gene lookup returns CDR1 GTSNPN and CDR2 SVGIG (reference sequence). CDR3 length equals 16 residues. V lost 0 bases and J lost 3; bases outside the gene matches: 9. The CDR3 reads CAWSVQASGLTDTQYF. CDR3 coding DNA: TGTGCCTGGAGTGTACAGGCTAGCGGTCTTACAGATACGCAGTATTTT. Complete variable domain (other parts from reference TRBV30 and TRBJ2-3): SQTIHQWPATLVQPVGSPLSLECTVEGTSNPNLYWYRQAAGRGLQLLFYSVGIGQISSEVPQNLSASRPQDRQFILSSKKLLLSDSGFYLCAWSVQASGLTDTQYFGPGTRLTVL.

This clonotype was seen repeatedly, ten times or more. The CDR3 region is CASRSTPGAGEKLFF. The CDR3 DNA reads as TGCGCCAGCAGGTCAACCCCCGGGGCGGGGGAAAAACTGTTTTTT. The gene calls are TRBV5-1 and TRBJ1-4; D may be TRBD1 (5 bases). Germline CDR1 reads SGHRS; CDR2 reads YFSETQ. This CDR3 has 15 amino acids. V lost 5 bases, J lost 8 bases, and 19 bases lay in between.

V usage is TRBV7-2 and J usage is TRBJ2-3; the D gene is possibly TRBD2 (6 bases). Germline CDR1 SGHTA, CDR2 FQGNSA. V was shortened by 8 bases and J by 9 bases, with 15 bases between the two germline ends. This CDR3 has 12 residues. The CDR3 region is CASRDGGETQYF. The CDR3 nucleotides are TGTGCCAGCCGCGATGGCGGGGAGACGCAGTATTTT.

The J gene is TRBJ2-5, the V gene TRBV7-9, with 9 bases aligning to TRBD2. The CDR3 has 16 residues. J lost 4 bases, V lost 5 bases, and 11 bases had no gene match. The germline V gene encodes CDR1 SEHNR and CDR2 FQNEAQ (reference sequence). CDR3 sequence: CASSRGGGGAGETQYF. The CDR3 DNA sequence: TGTGCCAGCAGCCGCGGTGGCGGGGGGGCCGGAGAGACCCAGTACTTC.

The sample holds many counts of this clonotype. The genes are TRBV5-1 and TRBJ2-5; the D gene is possibly TRBD1 (5 bases). The CDR3 length is 15 residues. Per the germline V gene, CDR1 is SGHRS and CDR2 is YFSETQ. Trimming stripped 0 bases from V and 5 bases from J, with 14 bases between. The DNA for the CDR3 is TGCGCCAGCAGCTTGGATAAGGGGATCAGCGAGACCCAGTACTTC. Translation: CASSLDKGISETQYF.

This clonotype has ten or more counts. The chain joins TRBV5-1 to TRBJ2-3; D is undetermined. The CDR3 is 15 residues long. CDR1 and CDR2 (germline): SGHRS, YFSETQ. Between the trimmed V and J ends, which lost 2 bases and 2 bases, there was a span of 12 bases. CDR3 coding DNA: TGCGCCAGCAGCTTCAGGTCGAGATACACAGATACGCAGTATTTT. This gives the protein CASSFRSRYTDTQYF.

This clonotype was detected many times. V usage is TRBV28 and J usage is TRBJ2-1, with 11 bases lining up with TRBD2. This CDR3 contains 16 residues. The germline gives CDR1 MDHEN, CDR2 SYDVKM. Germline trimming cut 5 bases from V and 7 bases from J; bases unmatched to any gene: 10. CDR3 region: CASSTVAGGPPNEQFF. The CDR3 nucleotides read TGTGCCAGCAGTACCGTAGCGGGGGGGCCCCCAAATGAGCAGTTCTTC.

This clonotype was detected many times. The J gene is TRBJ1-2, the V gene TRBV6-5; 7 bases line up with TRBD1. The trim removed 0 bases at V and 0 bases at J, leaving 4 bases unmatched. The V gene's germline CDR1 is MNHEY and CDR2 SVGAGI. This CDR3 contains 16 residues. The CDR3 loop is CASSYSRQGANYGYTF. As DNA, the CDR3 is TGTGCCAGCAGTTACTCGAGACAGGGAGCTAACTATGGCTACACCTTC.